This is a list of T cell receptor beta chains from one sample in a study of cytomegalovirus exposure and HLA in healthy donors. Using immunoSEQ multiplex PCR, the repertoire was profiled, and TCRdb retains in-frame clones only, with some absent. The repertoire holds 35,000 to 40,000 clones, with 66% as singletons. Sequenced sample: PBMCs. The receptor source for this set is a man between 50 and 59 years old in good health and CMV-seropositive. Each CDR3 is given with its conserved first and last residue. The D gene is left open where the match is weak. Rows give clone size only sometimes, using once, few, many, or a class for an expanded clone.

clone_size: -; j_call: TRBJ2-7; v_call: TRBV15; d_call: -; cdr3_nt: TGTGCCACCAGCAGAGAGGCAGTCCCCATCTACGAGCAGTACTTC; cdr3_aa: CATSREAVPIYEQYF
clone_size: -; j_call: TRBJ2-2; v_call: TRBV10-3; d_call: TRBD2; cdr3_nt: TGTGCCACCCGACTAGCGGGGACCGGGGAGCTGTTTTTT; cdr3_aa: CATRLAGTGELFF
clone_size: -; j_call: TRBJ2-3; v_call: TRBV6-4; d_call: TRBD2; cdr3_nt: TGTGCCAGCAGTGACTCGAGCGGGAGCTCGGATACGCAGTATTTT; cdr3_aa: CASSDSSGSSDTQYF
clone_size: -; j_call: TRBJ2-1; v_call: TRBV7-6; d_call: TRBD1; cdr3_nt: TGTGCCAGCAGCTCACCTTCGTGGGTTGTGGCAGGGGGTATCAATGAGCAGTTCTTC; cdr3_aa: CASSSPSWVVAGGINEQFF
clone_size: -; j_call: TRBJ2-4; v_call: TRBV25-1; d_call: TRBD2; cdr3_nt: TGTGCCAGCACAGGGAGCGGGGCACCTAGGGACATTCAGTACTTC; cdr3_aa: CASTGSGAPRDIQYF
clone_size: -; j_call: TRBJ2-7; v_call: TRBV6-5; d_call: -; cdr3_nt: TGTGCCAGCAGTCGGGGGACCGAGCAGTACTTC; cdr3_aa: CASSRGTEQYF
clone_size: once; j_call: TRBJ1-6; v_call: TRBV27; d_call: TRBD1; cdr3_nt: TGTGCCAGCAGTTTAAACCCCCTCGGACAGGGTAGGAATTCACCCCTCCACTTT; cdr3_aa: CASSLNPLGQGRNSPLHF
clone_size: -; j_call: TRBJ1-1; v_call: TRBV18; d_call: TRBD1; cdr3_nt: TGTGCCAGCTCATTAGAACAGGGGTTGAACACTGAAGCTTTCTTT; cdr3_aa: CASSLEQGLNTEAFF
clone_size: few; j_call: TRBJ2-1; v_call: TRBV11-2; d_call: TRBD2; cdr3_nt: TGTGCCAGCAGCTTTGTAGCGGGGGGCTACAATGAGCAGTTCTTC; cdr3_aa: CASSFVAGGYNEQFF
clone_size: -; j_call: TRBJ2-7; v_call: TRBV19; d_call: TRBD1; cdr3_nt: TGTGCCAGTAGTATAGATAGTTGGATGACAGGGGACGAGCAGTACTTC; cdr3_aa: CASSIDSWMTGDEQYF